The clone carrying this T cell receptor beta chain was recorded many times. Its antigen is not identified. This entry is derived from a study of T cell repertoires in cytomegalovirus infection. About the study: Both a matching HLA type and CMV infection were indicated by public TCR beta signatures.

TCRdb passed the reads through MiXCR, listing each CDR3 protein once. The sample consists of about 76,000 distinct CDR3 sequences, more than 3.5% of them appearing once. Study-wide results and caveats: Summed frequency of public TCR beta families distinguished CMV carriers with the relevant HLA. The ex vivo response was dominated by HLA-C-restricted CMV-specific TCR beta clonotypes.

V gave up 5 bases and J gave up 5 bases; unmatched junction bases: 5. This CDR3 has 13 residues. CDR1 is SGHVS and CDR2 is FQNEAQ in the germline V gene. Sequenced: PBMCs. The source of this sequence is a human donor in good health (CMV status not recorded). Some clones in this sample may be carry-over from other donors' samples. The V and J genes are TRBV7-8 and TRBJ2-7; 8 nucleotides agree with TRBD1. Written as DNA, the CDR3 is TGTGCCAGCAGCCCCGACAGGGGCGACGAGCAGTACTTC. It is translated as CASSPDRGDEQYF.